The present T cell receptor (beta chain) was sequenced within a study of blood T cell repertoires in COVID-19. As originally analysed: Quantification of nucleated cells was approximated via reference gene primer amplification. TCRdb's table, derived via immunoSEQ multiplex PCR, lists solely in-frame clones and lacks some. V and J calls and clone size are those listed in that table; D and trimming were worked out from the DNA. Among around 190,000 clones listed, about 85% were seen once. Germline V CDR1 and CDR2: KGHDR, SFDVKD. V gave up 4 bases and J gave up 4 bases; unmatched junction bases: 5. The CDR3 extends over 16 amino acids.

The origin of this receptor is an elderly woman with acute or convalescent COVID-19. Sequencing was performed on peripheral blood. The rearrangement uses TRBV24-1 and TRBJ2-1; 11 bases agree with TRBD1. The DNA for the CDR3 is TGTGCCACCAGTGACGCTGGGACAGGGGGATACAATGAGCAGTTCTTC. It encodes CATSDAGTGGYNEQFF.